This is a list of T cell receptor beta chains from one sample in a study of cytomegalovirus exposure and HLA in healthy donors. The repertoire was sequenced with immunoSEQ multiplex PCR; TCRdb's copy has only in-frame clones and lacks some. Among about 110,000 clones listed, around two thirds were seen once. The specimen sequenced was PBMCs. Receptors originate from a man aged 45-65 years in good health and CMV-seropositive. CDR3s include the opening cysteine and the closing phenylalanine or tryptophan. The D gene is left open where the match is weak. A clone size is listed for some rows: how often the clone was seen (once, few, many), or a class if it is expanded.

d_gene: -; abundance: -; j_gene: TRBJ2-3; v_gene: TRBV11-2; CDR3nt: TGTGCCAGCAGCCCGGTGGCGCGGCGGGGCGGGGCAGATACGCAGTATTTT; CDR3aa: CASSPVARRGGADTQYF
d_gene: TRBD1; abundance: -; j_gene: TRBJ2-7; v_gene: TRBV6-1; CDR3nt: TGTGCCAGCAGTGCGGACAGGGGAGGGGGAGCCTACGAGCAGTACTTC; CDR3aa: CASSADRGGGAYEQYF
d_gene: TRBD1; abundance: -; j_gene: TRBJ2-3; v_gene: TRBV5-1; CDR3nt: TGCGCCAGCAGTAGGAGGGGACAGGGGCCAGATACGCAGTATTTT; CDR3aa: CASSRRGQGPDTQYF
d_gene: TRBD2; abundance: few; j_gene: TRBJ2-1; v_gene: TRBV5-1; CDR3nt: TGCGCCAGCAGCCCTGGGGGTCTAGCGGGGCGGTACAATGAGCAGTTCTTC; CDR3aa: CASSPGGLAGRYNEQFF
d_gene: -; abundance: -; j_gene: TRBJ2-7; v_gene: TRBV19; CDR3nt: TGTGCCAGTAGTCGCTACAGGGCCGCTTCTTACGAGCAGTACTTC; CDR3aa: CASSRYRAASYEQYF
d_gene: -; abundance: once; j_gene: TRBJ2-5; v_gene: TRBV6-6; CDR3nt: TGTGCCAGCAGTTACCCCAGGGGAGAGACCCAGTACTTC; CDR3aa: CASSYPRGETQYF
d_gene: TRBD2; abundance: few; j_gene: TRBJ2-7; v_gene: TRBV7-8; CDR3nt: TGTGCCAGCAGCTTAAGTCCCCCGACTAGCGCCCTCTCCTACGAGCAGTACTTC; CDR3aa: CASSLSPPTSALSYEQYF
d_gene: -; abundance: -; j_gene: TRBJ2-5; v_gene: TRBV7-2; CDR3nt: TGTGCCAGCAGCTTAGATGTATGGGAGCAGTACTTC; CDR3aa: CASSLDVWEQYF
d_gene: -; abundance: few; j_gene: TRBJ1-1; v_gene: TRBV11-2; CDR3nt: TGTGCCAGCAGCTTAAGGGGTCGTAACACTGAAGCTTTCTTT; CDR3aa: CASSLRGRNTEAFF
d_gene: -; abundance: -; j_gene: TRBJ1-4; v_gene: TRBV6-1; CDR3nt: TGTGCCAGCAGTGGTCAGACAACTAATGAAAAACTGTTTTTT; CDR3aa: CASSGQTTNEKLFF
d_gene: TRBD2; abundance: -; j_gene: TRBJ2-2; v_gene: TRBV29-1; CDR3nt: TGCAGCGTGCCAAGCGGGAGTAGTACCGGGGAGCTGTTTTTT; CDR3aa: CSVPSGSSTGELFF
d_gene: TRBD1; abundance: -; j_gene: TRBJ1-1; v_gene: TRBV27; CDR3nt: TGTGCCAGCAGTTCACAGGGGGCTGAAGCTTTCTTT; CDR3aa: CASSSQGAEAFF
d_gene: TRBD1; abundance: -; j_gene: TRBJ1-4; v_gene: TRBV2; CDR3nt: TGTGCCAGCAACACAGGGGGCAATGAAAAACTGTTTTTT; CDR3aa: CASNTGGNEKLFF
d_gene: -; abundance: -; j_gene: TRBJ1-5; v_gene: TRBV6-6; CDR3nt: TGTGCCAGCAGTTACTCGAGAGATCAGCCCCAGCATTTT; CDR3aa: CASSYSRDQPQHF
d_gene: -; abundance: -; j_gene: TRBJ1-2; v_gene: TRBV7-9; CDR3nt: TGTTCCAGCAGCCCGATCGAGTCCTATGGCTACACCTTC; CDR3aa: CSSSPIESYGYTF
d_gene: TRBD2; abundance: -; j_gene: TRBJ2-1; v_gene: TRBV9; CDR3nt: TGTGCCAGCAGCGTAGGAGGGACTAGCGGAAACAATGAGCAGTTCTTC; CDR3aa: CASSVGGTSGNNEQFF
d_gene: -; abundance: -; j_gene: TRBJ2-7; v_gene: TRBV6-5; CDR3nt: TGTGCCAGCACCTCGACGCAGGGATCCTACGAGCAGTACTTC; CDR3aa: CASTSTQGSYEQYF
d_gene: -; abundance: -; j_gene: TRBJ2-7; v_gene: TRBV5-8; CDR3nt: TGTGCCACCGCAGTCCTCCGTGGCGAGCAGTACTTC; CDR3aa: CATAVLRGEQYF
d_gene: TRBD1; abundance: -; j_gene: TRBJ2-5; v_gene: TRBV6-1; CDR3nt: TGTGCCAGCAGTGATATAGGGGGCATAGAGACCCAGTACTTC; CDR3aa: CASSDIGGIETQYF
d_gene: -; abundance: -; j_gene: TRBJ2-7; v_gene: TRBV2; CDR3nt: TGTGCCAGCAGTGCCGTGGAGGGTTTCTCCTACGAGCAGTACTTC; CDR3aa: CASSAVEGFSYEQYF
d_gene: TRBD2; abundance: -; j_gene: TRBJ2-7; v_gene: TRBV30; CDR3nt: TGTGCCTGGAGTGTAGAGGCGGGAGCCTACGAGCAGTACTTC; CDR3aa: CAWSVEAGAYEQYF
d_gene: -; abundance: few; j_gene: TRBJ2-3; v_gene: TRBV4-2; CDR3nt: TGTGCCAGCAGCCAAGAAAGGACAGTCAATCCGCTTTCGGATACGCAGTATTTT; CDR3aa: CASSQERTVNPLSDTQYF
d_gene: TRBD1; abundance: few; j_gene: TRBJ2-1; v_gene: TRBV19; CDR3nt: TGTGCCAGTAGGAGACAGGGGGTCTACAATGAGCAGTTCTTC; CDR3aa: CASRRQGVYNEQFF
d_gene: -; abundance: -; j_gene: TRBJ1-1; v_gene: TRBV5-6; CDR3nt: TGTGCCAGCAGCCCTGTGTTGAACACTGAAGCTTTCTTT; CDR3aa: CASSPVLNTEAFF
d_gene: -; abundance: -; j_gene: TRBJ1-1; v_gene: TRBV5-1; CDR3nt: TGCGCCAGCAGCTTGCGTGGCGGTATGAGGGAGGGTGGGACTGAAGCTTTCTTT; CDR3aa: CASSLRGGMREGGTEAFF
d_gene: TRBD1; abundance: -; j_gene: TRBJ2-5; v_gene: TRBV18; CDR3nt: TGTGCCAGCTCACAGGGGGCGGAAGAGACCCAGTACTTC; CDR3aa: CASSQGAEETQYF
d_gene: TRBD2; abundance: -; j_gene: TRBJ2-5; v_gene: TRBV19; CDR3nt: TGTGCCAGTAGTCCGGCTAGCGGGAGGGCCGGCCAAGAGACCCAGTACTTC; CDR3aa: CASSPASGRAGQETQYF
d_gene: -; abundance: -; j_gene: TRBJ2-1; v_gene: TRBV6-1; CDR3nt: TGTGCCAGCAGTGGTCACGTGGGAGGACAACCCGATGAGCAGTTCTTC; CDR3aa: CASSGHVGGQPDEQFF
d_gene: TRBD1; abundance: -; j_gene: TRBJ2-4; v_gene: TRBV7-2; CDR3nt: TGTGCCAGCAGCCCACAGGGGGCGCAGGCCATTCAGTACTTC; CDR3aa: CASSPQGAQAIQYF
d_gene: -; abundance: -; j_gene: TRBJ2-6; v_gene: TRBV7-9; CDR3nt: TGTGCCAGCAGCTTAGATGGGGGGTCAACTGGGGCCAACGTCCTGACTTTC; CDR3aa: CASSLDGGSTGANVLTF
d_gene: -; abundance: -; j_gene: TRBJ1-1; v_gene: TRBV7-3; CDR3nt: TGTGCCAGCAGCTTAACGGCGGGGACTGAAGCTTTCTTT; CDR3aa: CASSLTAGTEAFF
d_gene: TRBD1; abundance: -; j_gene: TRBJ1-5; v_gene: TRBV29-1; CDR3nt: TGCAGCCACGGTGAGGGGGCGGACCAGCCCCAGCATTTT; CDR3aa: CSHGEGADQPQHF
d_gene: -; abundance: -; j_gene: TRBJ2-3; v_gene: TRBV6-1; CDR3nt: TGTGCCAGCAGAATAAGCGAGGGAGATACGCAGTATTTT; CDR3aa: CASRISEGDTQYF
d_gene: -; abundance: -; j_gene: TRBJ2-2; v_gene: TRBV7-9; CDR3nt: TGTGCCAGCAGCTTCGGGGTTTCGAACACCGGGGAGCTGTTTTTT; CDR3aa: CASSFGVSNTGELFF
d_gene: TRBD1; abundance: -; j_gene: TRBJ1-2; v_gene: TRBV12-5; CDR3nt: TGTGCTAGTGGTTTGAGGCGACAGGGGAGGATGTATGGCTACACCTTC; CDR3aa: CASGLRRQGRMYGYTF
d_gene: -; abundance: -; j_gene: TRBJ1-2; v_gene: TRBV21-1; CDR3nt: TGTGCCAGCAGCTTTGGGACAGCCCTTAACTATGGCTACACCTTC; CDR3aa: CASSFGTALNYGYTF
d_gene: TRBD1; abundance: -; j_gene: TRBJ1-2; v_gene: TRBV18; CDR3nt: TGTGCCAGCTCCCGGGACAGGAACTATGGCTACACCTTC; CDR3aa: CASSRDRNYGYTF
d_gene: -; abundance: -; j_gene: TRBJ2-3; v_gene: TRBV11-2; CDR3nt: TGTGCCAGCAGGCACCGGGGGTTTAGGGCAGATACGCAGTATTTT; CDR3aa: CASRHRGFRADTQYF
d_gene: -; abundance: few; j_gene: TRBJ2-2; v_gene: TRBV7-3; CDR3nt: TGTGCCAGCAGCCTAGGGGGGGACACCGGGGAGCTGTTTTTT; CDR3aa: CASSLGGDTGELFF
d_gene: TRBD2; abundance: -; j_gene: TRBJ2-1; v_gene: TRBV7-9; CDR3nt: TGTGCCAGCAGACACCGCCCGAGCGGGAGGGTTGCGGATGAGCAGTTCTTC; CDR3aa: CASRHRPSGRVADEQFF
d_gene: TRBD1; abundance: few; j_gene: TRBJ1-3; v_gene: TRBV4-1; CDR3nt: TGCGCCAGCAGCCAAGATCCCCCCTTTTACACAGGGGGCTCTGGAAACACCATATATTTT; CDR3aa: CASSQDPPFYTGGSGNTIYF
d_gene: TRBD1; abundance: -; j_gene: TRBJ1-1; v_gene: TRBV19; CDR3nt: TGTGCCAGTAGTTGGGGGGACAGAAACACTGAAGCTTTCTTT; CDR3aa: CASSWGDRNTEAFF
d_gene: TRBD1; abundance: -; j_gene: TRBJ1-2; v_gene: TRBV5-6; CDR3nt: TGTGCCAGCAGCTTCGGACAGGGGGCCGCCTATGGCTACACCTTC; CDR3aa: CASSFGQGAAYGYTF
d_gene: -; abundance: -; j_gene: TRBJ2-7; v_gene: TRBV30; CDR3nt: TGTGCCTGGAGTACAGGGCCCCGCGAGCAGTACTTC; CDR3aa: CAWSTGPREQYF
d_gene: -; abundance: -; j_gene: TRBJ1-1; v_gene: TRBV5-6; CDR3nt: TGTGCCAGCAGCCCCGACTCGGGACTTTCGAACATTGAAGCTTTCTTT; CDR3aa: CASSPDSGLSNIEAFF
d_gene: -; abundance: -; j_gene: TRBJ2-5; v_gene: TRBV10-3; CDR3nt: TGTGCCATCAAAGGGCCGGGGGAGACCCAGTACTTC; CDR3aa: CAIKGPGETQYF
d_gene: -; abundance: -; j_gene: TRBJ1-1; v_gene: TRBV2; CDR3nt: TGTGCCAGCAGTTTTGACGGTTCAGGATTGGAAGCTTTCTTT; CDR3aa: CASSFDGSGLEAFF
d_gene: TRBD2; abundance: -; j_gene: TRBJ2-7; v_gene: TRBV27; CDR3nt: TGTGCCAGCAGTTCCCCGGGACTAGCGAAGTCCTACGAGCAGTACTTC; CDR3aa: CASSSPGLAKSYEQYF